Below, 20 T cell receptor beta chains from the same sample are listed, as sequenced in a study of cytomegalovirus exposure and HLA in healthy donors. The PCR contained 60 Vbeta and 13 Jbeta primers. Assay used: immunoSEQ multiplex PCR; TCRdb lists only in-frame clones, some missing. The data contain 200,000 to 250,000 clones, around 85% of them singletons. The specimen sequenced was PBMCs. The receptors come from a human donor in good health.

The V call is TRBV7-6, the J call TRBJ2-7; the D gene is possibly TRBD1 (5 bases). Germline CDR1 reads SGHVS; CDR2 reads FNYEAQ. The CDR3 is 15 amino acids. V gave up 1 base and J gave up 0 bases, with 10 bases separating them. CDR3 bases: TGTGCCAGCAGCTTAGAACACGACAGCTCCTACGAGCAGTACTTC. This codes for CASSLEHDSSYEQYF.

V gene TRBV27 combines with J gene TRBJ2-1, with 8 bases fitting TRBD1. CDR3 size: 13 residues. V gave up 3 bases and J gave up 8 bases; unmatched junction bases: 3. In germline, CDR1 is MNHEY, CDR2 SMNVEV (reference sequence). CDR3 bases: TGTGCCAGCAGTTTCAGGGGGCCGGATGAGCAGTTCTTC. Translating it yields CASSFRGPDEQFF.

V usage is TRBV19 and J usage is TRBJ2-5; 8 positions agree with TRBD1. After removal of 3 bases from V and 5 bases from J, the junction contained 8 bases not matched to a gene. The CDR3 covers 15 residues. Germline V CDR1 and CDR2: LNHDA, SQIVND (reference sequence). The CDR3, as DNA: TGTGCCAGTAGTATGTGGCAGGGGGCGGGGGAGACCCAGTACTTC. Its translation: CASSMWQGAGETQYF. Supplemented by reference TRBV19 and TRBJ2-5, the full variable domain reads DGGITQSPKYLFRKEGQNVTLSCEQNLNHDAMYWYRQDPGQGLRLIYYSQIVNDFQKGDIAEGYSVSREKKESFPLTVTSAQKNPTAFYLCASSMWQGAGETQYFGPGTRLLVL.

The V and J genes are TRBV28 and TRBJ2-7; 9 bases are shared with TRBD1. The CDR3 runs to 14 residues. Germline CDR1 is MDHEN and CDR2 is SYDVKM. The trim removed 6 bases at V and 4 bases at J, leaving 7 bases unmatched. CDR3 protein: CASRFDRGWYEQYF. The CDR3 DNA reads TGTGCCAGCAGATTTGACAGGGGGTGGTACGAGCAGTACTTC.

The chain recombines TRBV13 with TRBJ1-2; 7 nucleotides agree with TRBD1. Germline-derived CDR1 and CDR2 are PRHDT and FYEKMQ (reference sequence). Unmatched junction bases numbered 6, after V lost 5 bases and J lost 0 bases. The CDR3 is made up of 15 amino acids. The CDR3 coding sequence is TGTGCCAGCAGCCCCAGAGGGACAGCTAACTATGGCTACACCTTC. Its translation is CASSPRGTANYGYTF.

The chain carries TRBV30 and TRBJ2-5; perhaps TRBD2 as D (7 bases). CDR3 length: 13 amino acids. Germline CDR1 and CDR2: GTSNPN and SVGIG (reference sequence). V lost 2 bases, J lost 4 bases, and 11 bases lay in between. CDR3 DNA sequence: TGTGCCTGGAGTCCAAGGGGGGGAGAGACCCAGTACTTC. This sequence encodes CAWSPRGGETQYF.

This clone came up a few times. This rearrangement joins TRBV19 to TRBJ2-7, with a weak D call TRBD1 (5 bases). From germline, CDR1 is LNHDA and CDR2 SQIVND (reference sequence). V was pared by 1 base and J by 4 bases, with 8 bases between. The CDR3 spans 13 residues. The CDR3 is CASSIVAGYEQYF. CDR3 nucleotides: TGTGCCAGTAGTATAGTTGCAGGGTACGAGCAGTACTTC.

The J gene is TRBJ2-6, the V gene TRBV2; perhaps TRBD2 as D (5 bases). CDR3 length equals 15 residues. Germline CDR1 SNHLY, CDR2 FYNNEI. V was clipped by 5 bases and J by 4 bases, with 12 bases between them. The CDR3 loop reads CASSLRDVGANVLTF. In DNA form, the CDR3 reads TGTGCCAGCAGTCTCCGGGATGTCGGGGCCAACGTCCTGACTTTC.

V usage is TRBV14 and J usage is TRBJ2-2, with 9 bases that match TRBD1. The J segment lost 5 bases and the V segment lost 3 bases, leaving 7 bases of the junction unmatched. Looked up from germline, CDR1 is SGHDN and CDR2 is FVKESK. This CDR3 is 16 amino acids long. The CDR3 loop reads CASSQLDRGKTGELFF. The CDR3 region has the DNA TGTGCCAGCAGCCAGCTGGACAGGGGAAAGACCGGGGAGCTGTTTTTT.

The chain couples TRBV18 to TRBJ1-5; 10 nucleotides match TRBD1. CDR1 and CDR2 from the germline V gene are KGHSH and LQKENI. Unmatched junction bases numbered 8, after V lost 6 bases and J lost 3 bases. CDR3 length equals 16 residues. The CDR3 region is CASSPGTGVINQPQHF. The CDR3 nucleotides are TGTGCCAGCTCCCCCGGGACAGGGGTAATCAATCAGCCCCAGCATTTT. The full variable domain, rest sourced from reference TRBV18 and TRBJ1-5, is NAGVMQNPRHLVRRRGQEARLRCSPMKGHSHVYWYRQLPEEGLKFMVYLQKENIIDESGMPKERFSAEFPKEGPSILRIQQVVRGDSAAYFCASSPGTGVINQPQHFGDGTRLSIL.

This chain joins TRBV4-1 and TRBJ1-4, with 7 bases identical to TRBD1. CDR3 length: 15 residues. V shed 4 bases, J shed 6 bases, and the junction held 8 bases outside the gene matches. Germline CDR1 reads MGHRA; CDR2 reads YSYEKL. The CDR3 sequence is CASSLPGTEDEKLFF. The DNA of the CDR3 is TGCGCCAGCAGCCTCCCAGGGACAGAGGATGAAAAACTGTTTTTT.

This chain joins TRBV11-2 and TRBJ2-7; perhaps TRBD2 as D (6 bases). Trimming shortened V by 5 bases and J by 5 bases, and 19 bases separated the two germline ends. The CDR3 has 15 amino acids. Germline CDR1 reads SGHAT; CDR2 reads FQNNGV. The CDR3 DNA reads TGTGCCAGCAGCCCGGGGGTATGGGAATGGGACGAGCAGTACTTC. The encoded protein is CASSPGVWEWDEQYF.

The chain couples TRBV12-5 to TRBJ2-7; TRBD1 matches 10 bases. With 6 bases clipped from V and 0 bases from J, the junction kept 8 bases outside the gene matches. CDR3 size: 16 residues. Germline V gene data show CDR1 as LGHNT and CDR2 as FRNRAP. The CDR3 nucleotides are TGTGCTAGTGGGGGTCCCCGGGACAGGGGCTCCTACGAGCAGTACTTC. Translating it yields CASGGPRDRGSYEQYF.

The rearrangement joins TRBV6-6 to TRBJ2-2; 10 bases are a match to TRBD1. CDR1 and CDR2 (germline): MNHNY, SVGAGI (reference sequence). CDR3 length equals 16 residues. With 5 bases clipped from V and 2 bases from J, the junction kept 5 bases outside the gene matches. This CDR3 is CASSRTGGANTGELFF. DNA of the CDR3: TGTGCCAGCAGTCGGACAGGGGGAGCCAACACCGGGGAGCTGTTTTTT.

The V and J genes are TRBV28 and TRBJ2-5; 7 nucleotides line up with TRBD1. The CDR3 runs 14 residues. Germline V gives CDR1 MDHEN, CDR2 SYDVKM. With 5 bases clipped from V and 5 bases from J, the junction kept 8 bases outside the gene matches. For the CDR3, the DNA is TGTGCCAGCAGTCTCAACAGGGGAGTTGAGACCCAGTACTTC. This sequence encodes CASSLNRGVETQYF.

The chain uses TRBV7-2 and TRBJ2-1; D might be TRBD2 (5 bases). This CDR3 has 13 residues. The germline V and J ends were trimmed by 10 bases and 2 bases, with 12 bases remaining between them. From germline, CDR1 is SGHTA and CDR2 FQGNSA. DNA for the CDR3: TGTGCCACAGCGAGAGGGCCCTACAATGAGCAGTTCTTC. Its protein is CATARGPYNEQFF.

The V call is TRBV2, the J call TRBJ2-3; 9 bases are a match to TRBD1. This CDR3 spans 15 amino acids. Germline CDR1 reads SNHLY; CDR2 reads FYNNEI. The trim removed 8 bases at V and 3 bases at J, leaving 9 bases unmatched. The CDR3 sequence is CASARAGTGTDTQYF. The CDR3 DNA follows: TGTGCCAGCGCACGAGCCGGGACAGGGACAGATACGCAGTATTTT.

The chain combines TRBV5-6 with TRBJ1-5; D is uncertain. This CDR3 is built from 16 residues. Trimming removed 1 base at V and 5 bases at J, with 16 bases between. Germline CDR1 SGHDT, CDR2 YYEEEE. The DNA for the CDR3 is TGTGCCAGCAGCTTGTTTTGGGGAAAGGGAGATCAGCCCCAGCATTTT. Translation gives CASSLFWGKGDQPQHF. Combining the CDR3 with reference TRBV5-6 and TRBJ1-5 gives the whole variable domain DAGVTQSPTHLIKTRGQQVTLRCSPKSGHDTVSWYQQALGQGPQFIFQYYEEEERQRGNFPDRFSGHQFPNYSSELNVNALLLGDSALYLCASSLFWGKGDQPQHFGDGTRLSIL.

V gene TRBV28 combines with J gene TRBJ2-3; 9 bases line up with TRBD2. The CDR3 is made up of 17 amino acids. V gave up 6 bases and J gave up 4 bases; unmatched junction bases: 14. Per germline, CDR1 MDHEN and CDR2 SYDVKM. CDR3 in DNA: TGTGCCAGCAGACCCCGAGGTAGCGGGAGAGGTGCAGATACGCAGTATTTT. Amino acids: CASRPRGSGRGADTQYF.

This clone was seen just once. The V call is TRBV2, the J call TRBJ2-7; TRBD2 might be the D (7 bases). Per the germline V gene, CDR1 is SNHLY and CDR2 is FYNNEI. Trimming pared 10 bases from V and 3 bases from J, leaving 16 bases between. The CDR3 consists of 13 residues. The CDR3 reads CAIRGPSGYEQYF. CDR3 nucleotide sequence: TGTGCCATCAGGGGTCCTAGCGGCTACGAGCAGTACTTC.